Below, 24 T cell receptor beta chains from the same sample are listed, as sequenced in a study of long-term antiretroviral therapy in people with HIV. immunoSEQ v3.0 was run at survey level. Profiled with immunoSEQ multiplex PCR; TCRdb holds only in-frame clones, not every one. The top ten clones hold 4% to 5.5% of a sample with about 25,000 clones, about 83% of them seen once. Sample: unsorted PBMCs, taken 3 years after starting antiretroviral therapy. The receptors originated from a man younger than 30 with HIV.

V usage is TRBV5-5 and J usage is TRBJ2-3; D is possibly TRBD1 or TRBD2 (5 bases each). V gave up 1 base and J gave up 5 bases, with 8 bases separating them. Germline V gene data show CDR1 as SGHKS and CDR2 as YYEKEE (reference sequence). This CDR3 is 13 amino acids long. Written as DNA, the CDR3 is TGTGCCAGCAGCTTGTTGGGGGAAGATACGCAGTATTTT. This encodes CASSLLGEDTQYF. The full variable domain, with the rest looked up from reference TRBV5-5 and TRBJ2-3, is DAGVTQSPTHLIKTRGQQVTLRCSPISGHKSVSWYQQVLGQGPQFIFQYYEKEERGRGNFPDRFSARQFPNYSSELNVNALLLGDSALYLCASSLLGEDTQYFGPGTRLTVL.

This clone was recorded a few times. The CDR3 bases are TGTGCCAGCAGCCTCACAGGGGAGGGAGATAGCGATGGCTACACCTTC. This gives the protein CASSLTGEGDSDGYTF. The V and J genes are TRBV7-6 and TRBJ1-2; 7 nucleotides match TRBD1. This CDR3 region has 16 residues. Germline V gene sequence: CDR1 SGHVS, CDR2 FNYEAQ. Unmatched junction bases numbered 15, after V lost 5 bases and J lost 6 bases.

The chain is built from TRBV5-1 and TRBJ1-1, with D maybe TRBD1 (6 bases). V lost 4 bases to trimming and J lost 1 base, with 11 bases between them. Germline V gene sequence: CDR1 SGHRS, CDR2 YFSETQ. The CDR3 spans 14 residues. The CDR3 DNA reads as TGCGCCAGCAGCATCGAACAGGGGAACACTGAAGCTTTCTTT. Its protein product is CASSIEQGNTEAFF.

The chain combines TRBV10-3 with TRBJ2-7; D is possibly TRBD1 (6 bases). Trimming pared 4 bases from V and 1 base from J, leaving 14 bases between. Germline CDR1 reads ENHRY; CDR2 reads SYGVKD. This CDR3 region has 15 residues. The CDR3 protein is CAISGTAGASYEQYF. The CDR3 region has the DNA TGTGCCATCAGTGGGACAGCCGGAGCATCCTACGAGCAGTACTTC.

This clone has a single count. This chain connects TRBV25-1 to TRBJ1-1; TRBD1 is a possible D gene (5 bases). V lost 7 bases and J 5 bases, leaving 17 bases between the germline ends. CDR1 and CDR2 from the germline V gene are MGHDK and SYGVNS. This CDR3 is built from 14 residues. The CDR3 nucleotides are TGTGCCAGCACCCCAAGGGGAAGTTGGACTGAAGCTTTCTTT. Protein: CASTPRGSWTEAFF.

For this clone: Likely a read error: the CDR3 ends without its conserved phenylalanine or tryptophan. The limits of the CDR3 on the DNA are not certain, so only TCRdb's listed CDR3 is given. The genes are TRBV6-1 and TRBJ2-6. Germline V gene sequence: CDR1 MNHNS, CDR2 SASEGT. From its first to its last residue, the CDR3 has 11 amino acids. The CDR3 loop is CASSDSGRLSL.

This chain uses TRBV7-9 with TRBJ2-3; no reliable D call. Germline V lookup: CDR1 SEHNR, CDR2 FQNEAQ (reference sequence). This CDR3 spans 13 amino acids. Trimming pared 3 bases from V and 6 bases from J, leaving 10 bases between. The CDR3 coding sequence is TGTGCCAGCAGCTTGGAGAATTGGGATACGCAGTATTTT. Its protein product is CASSLENWDTQYF.

This chain connects TRBV11-2 to TRBJ1-2, with a weak D call TRBD1 (5 bases). Germline V gives CDR1 SGHAT, CDR2 FQNNGV. Trimming cost V 4 bases and J 7 bases, with 19 bases left between them. CDR3 length: 15 residues. The CDR3 DNA follows: TGTGCCAGCAGCTCACCGTCCATGGGGACCGGTGGCTACACCTTC. This gives the protein CASSSPSMGTGGYTF. Combining the CDR3 with reference TRBV11-2 and TRBJ1-2 gives the whole variable domain EAGVAQSPRYKIIEKRQSVAFWCNPISGHATLYWYQQILGQGPKLLIQFQNNGVVDDSQLPKDRFSAERLKGVDSTLKIQPAKLEDSAVYLCASSSPSMGTGGYTFGSGTRLTVV.

The chain combines TRBV2 with TRBJ2-6; TRBD1 aligns across 7 bases. V lost 6 bases to trimming and J lost 1 base; unmatched junction nucleotides: 18. The germline CDR1 and CDR2 sequences are SNHLY and FYNNEI. This CDR3 is built from 20 residues. The CDR3 bases are TGTGCCAGCAGCCGAGAATGGGGCGGACAGGCGATTTCTGGGGCCAACGTCCTGACTTTC. Translated: CASSREWGGQAISGANVLTF.

The chain joins TRBV5-1 to TRBJ2-1; maybe TRBD1 (5 bases). Germline V gene sequence: CDR1 SGHRS, CDR2 YFSETQ. V shed 5 bases and J shed 3 bases, with 12 bases lying between them. The CDR3 extends over 14 amino acids. CDR3 region: CASSSQGNYNEQFF. CDR3 coding DNA: TGCGCCAGCAGTTCCCAGGGAAACTACAATGAGCAGTTCTTC. Based on the CDR3 plus reference TRBV5-1 and TRBJ2-1, the full variable domain is KAGVTQTPRYLIKTRGQQVTLSCSPISGHRSVSWYQQTPGQGLQFLFEYFSETQRNKGNFPGRFSGRQFSNSRSEMNVSTLELGDSALYLCASSSQGNYNEQFFGPGTRLTVL.

This chain joins TRBV5-4 and TRBJ2-6; 7 positions match TRBD1. This CDR3 has 17 residues. The V and J ends lost 4 bases and 2 bases, in that order; junction bases with no gene match: 9. Germline loops: CDR1 SGHNT, CDR2 YYREEE (reference sequence). This CDR3 is CASSPTGELAGANVLTF. CDR3 nucleotides: TGTGCCAGCAGCCCCACAGGGGAGTTGGCTGGGGCCAACGTCCTGACTTTC.

In its sample, this clone was seen a few times. The chain couples TRBV5-8 to TRBJ2-7; 12 bases fit TRBD1. Germline V gives CDR1 SGHTS, CDR2 YDEGEE. J gave up 9 bases and V 6 bases, and 16 bases lay outside the gene matches. CDR3 length equals 16 residues. This CDR3 is CASTLRGGTGGSRQYV. Here the CDR3 DNA reads TGTGCCAGCACCCTACGGGGCGGGACAGGGGGCAGTCGGCAGTACGTC.

The rearrangement joins TRBV5-1 to TRBJ1-2; 8 bases agree with TRBD1. Per the germline V gene, CDR1 is SGHRS and CDR2 is YFSETQ. The CDR3 runs 15 residues. The trim removed 0 bases at V and 8 bases at J, leaving 9 bases unmatched. The CDR3 DNA sequence: TGCGCCAGCAGCTTGGCCGGGGTCAGGGGGCCGGGCTACACCTTC. Protein: CASSLAGVRGPGYTF.

The chain couples TRBV29-1 to TRBJ2-1; tentative D call: TRBD1 (6 bases). V was cut by 4 bases and J by 3 bases, with 7 bases left in between. Germline V gene sequence: CDR1 SQVTM, CDR2 ANQGSEA. The CDR3 spans 12 residues. CDR3 nucleotides: TGCAGCGTTGCCAGGGGCTACAATGAGCAGTTCTTC. It encodes CSVARGYNEQFF.

CDR3 in DNA: TGTGCCAGCAGTTACCAGAGCCTCGACAGGGGTGCACCCCTCCACTTT. The encoded protein is CASSYQSLDRGAPLHF. This sequence joins TRBV6-5 and TRBJ1-6; 8 bases are shared with TRBD1. The CDR3 is 16 amino acids. Germline trimming cut 2 bases from V and 11 bases from J; bases unmatched to any gene: 11. In germline, CDR1 is MNHEY, CDR2 SVGAGI.

The chain couples TRBV7-9 to TRBJ2-2; a weak D match, TRBD2 (6 bases). Trimming cost V 4 bases and J 2 bases, with 11 bases left between them. The length of the CDR3 is 15 residues. Germline values: CDR1 SEHNR, CDR2 FQNEAQ (reference sequence). The CDR3 region is CASSYLGGNTGELFF. The CDR3 region has the DNA TGTGCCAGCAGCTACCTGGGGGGAAACACCGGGGAGCTGTTTTTT.

This rearrangement joins TRBV5-1 to TRBJ2-7; D is unclear. V was pared by 4 bases and J by 3 bases, with 11 bases between. The CDR3 is 13 residues long. Germline CDR1 is SGHRS and CDR2 is YFSETQ. The CDR3 loop reads CASSPGPNYEQYF. DNA for the CDR3: TGCGCCAGCAGCCCGGGCCCTAACTACGAGCAGTACTTC.

V is TRBV28 and J is TRBJ2-1; 11 nucleotides match TRBD2. V lost 6 bases and J lost 2; bases outside the gene matches: 3. CDR1 and CDR2 (germline): MDHEN, SYDVKM. The CDR3 has 15 amino acids. The CDR3 DNA reads as TGTGCCAGCAGGAGACTAGCGGGGCCCTACAATGAGCAGTTCTTC. It yields the protein CASRRLAGPYNEQFF.

J is TRBJ2-3 and V is TRBV5-6, with 12 bases lining up with TRBD1. Germline CDR1 reads SGHDT; CDR2 reads YYEEEE. This CDR3 spans 15 amino acids. V trimming: 3 bases; J trimming: 5 bases; junction bases outside the gene matches: 4. The CDR3 here is CASSWDRGRIDTQYF. CDR3 DNA sequence: TGTGCCAGCAGCTGGGACAGGGGGCGAATAGATACGCAGTATTTT.

The chain uses TRBV5-5 and TRBJ2-7; a weak D match, TRBD2 (6 bases). Germline values: CDR1 SGHKS, CDR2 YYEKEE (reference sequence). The CDR3 sequence is 15 residues long. Trimming cost V 0 bases and J 2 bases, with 12 bases left between them. Written as DNA, the CDR3 is TGTGCCAGCAGCTTGGCCCCGGGGGAGACCTACGAGCAGTACGTC. This sequence encodes CASSLAPGETYEQYV.

This rearrangement joins TRBV5-1 to TRBJ2-3, with no clear D. Per the germline V gene, CDR1 is SGHRS and CDR2 is YFSETQ. The CDR3 has 15 amino acids. Trimming left V 0 bases short and J 4 bases short, with 12 bases between. As DNA, the CDR3 is TGCGCCAGCAGCTTGGCCCAGTCTACCCCAGATACGCAGTATTTT. This encodes CASSLAQSTPDTQYF. The whole variable domain, remainder taken from reference TRBV5-1 and TRBJ2-3, is KAGVTQTPRYLIKTRGQQVTLSCSPISGHRSVSWYQQTPGQGLQFLFEYFSETQRNKGNFPGRFSGRQFSNSRSEMNVSTLELGDSALYLCASSLAQSTPDTQYFGPGTRLTVL.

The V gene is TRBV6-1, the J gene TRBJ2-6; no firm D call. The CDR3 has 15 residues. Per germline, CDR1 MNHNS and CDR2 SASEGT. V was clipped by 0 bases and J by 0 bases, with 3 bases between them. The CDR3, as DNA: TGTGCCAGCAGTGAAGCGAACTCTGGGGCCAACGTCCTGACTTTC. Encoded protein: CASSEANSGANVLTF.

This chain links TRBV7-8 with TRBJ1-1; D is unresolved. CDR1 is SGHVS and CDR2 is FQNEAQ in the germline V gene. Trimming shortened V by 5 bases and J by 13 bases, and 20 bases separated the two germline ends. The length of the CDR3 is 13 residues. The CDR3 DNA reads TGTGCCAGCAGCGTAAGCAGCGAGCTGGATGGTTTCTTT. Protein product: CASSVSSELDGFF.

The chain combines TRBV15 with TRBJ1-6; TRBD1 is a possible D gene (6 bases). V was trimmed by 3 bases and J by 8 bases, leaving 14 bases between them. The CDR3 has 15 residues. Germline CDR1 LNHNV, CDR2 YYDKDF (reference sequence). The CDR3 DNA sequence: TGTGCCACCAGCAGCAAAGACAGGTTGGATTCACCCCTCCACTTT. This gives the protein CATSSKDRLDSPLHF.